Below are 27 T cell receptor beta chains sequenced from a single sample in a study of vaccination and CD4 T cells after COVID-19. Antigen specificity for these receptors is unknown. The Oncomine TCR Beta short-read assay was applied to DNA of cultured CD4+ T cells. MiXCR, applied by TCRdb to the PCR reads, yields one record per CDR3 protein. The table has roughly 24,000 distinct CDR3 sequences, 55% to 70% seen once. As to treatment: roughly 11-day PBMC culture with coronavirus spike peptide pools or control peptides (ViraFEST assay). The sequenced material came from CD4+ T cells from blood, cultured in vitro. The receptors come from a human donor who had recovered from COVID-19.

The CDR3 DNA reads as TGCGCCAGCAGCTTACAAACCTACGAGCAGTACTTC. It is translated as CASSLQTYEQYF. V is TRBV5-1 and J is TRBJ2-7; D unresolved. Germline assignment: CDR1 SGHRS and CDR2 YFSETQ. Trimming stripped 2 bases from V and 2 bases from J, with 5 bases between. This CDR3 has 12 residues.

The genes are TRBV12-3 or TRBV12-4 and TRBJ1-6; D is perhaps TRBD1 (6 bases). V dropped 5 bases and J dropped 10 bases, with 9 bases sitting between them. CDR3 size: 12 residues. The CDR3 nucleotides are TGTGCCAGCAGTCGGACAGAATCACCCCTCCACTTT. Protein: CASSRTESPLHF.

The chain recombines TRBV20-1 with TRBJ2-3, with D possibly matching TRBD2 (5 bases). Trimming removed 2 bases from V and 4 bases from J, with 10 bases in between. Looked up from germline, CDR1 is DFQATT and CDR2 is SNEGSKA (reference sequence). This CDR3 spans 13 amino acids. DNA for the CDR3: TGCAGTGCTAGACTAGCCGTGCCAGATACGCAGTATTTT. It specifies CSARLAVPDTQYF.

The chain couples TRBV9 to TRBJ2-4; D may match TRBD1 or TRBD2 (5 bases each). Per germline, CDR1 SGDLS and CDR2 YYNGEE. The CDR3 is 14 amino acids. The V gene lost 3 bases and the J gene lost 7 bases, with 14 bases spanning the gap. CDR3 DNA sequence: TGTGCCAGCAGCGCCGACAGTGCGGGTAACATTCAGTACTTC. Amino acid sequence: CASSADSAGNIQYF.

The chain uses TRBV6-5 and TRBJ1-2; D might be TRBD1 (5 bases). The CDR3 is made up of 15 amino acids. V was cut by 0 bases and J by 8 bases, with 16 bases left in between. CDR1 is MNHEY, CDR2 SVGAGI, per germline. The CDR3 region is CASSYSAQGEGGYTF. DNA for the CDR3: TGTGCCAGCAGTTACTCGGCCCAGGGAGAAGGCGGCTACACCTTC.

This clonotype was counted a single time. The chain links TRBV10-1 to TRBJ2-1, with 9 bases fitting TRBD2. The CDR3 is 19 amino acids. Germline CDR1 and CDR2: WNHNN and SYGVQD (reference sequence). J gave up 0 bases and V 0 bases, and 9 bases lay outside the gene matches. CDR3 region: CASSESREGRTSSYNEQFF. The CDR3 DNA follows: TGCGCCAGCAGTGAGTCGCGGGAGGGCCGAACCAGCTCCTACAATGAGCAGTTCTTC.

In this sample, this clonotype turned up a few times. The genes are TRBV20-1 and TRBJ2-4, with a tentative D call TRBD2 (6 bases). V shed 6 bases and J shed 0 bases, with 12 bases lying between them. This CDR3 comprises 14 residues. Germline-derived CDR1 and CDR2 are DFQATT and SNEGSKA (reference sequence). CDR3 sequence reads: CSAPGTLAKNIQYF. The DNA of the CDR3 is TGCAGTGCCCCTGGGACTTTAGCCAAAAACATTCAGTACTTC.

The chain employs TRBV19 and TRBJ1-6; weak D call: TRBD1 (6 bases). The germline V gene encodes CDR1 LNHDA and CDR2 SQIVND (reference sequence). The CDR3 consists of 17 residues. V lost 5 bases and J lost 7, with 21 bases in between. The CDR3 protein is CASSPTVRGAGNSPLHF. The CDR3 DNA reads TGTGCCAGTAGTCCCACCGTTCGGGGGGCTGGGAATTCACCCCTCCACTTT.

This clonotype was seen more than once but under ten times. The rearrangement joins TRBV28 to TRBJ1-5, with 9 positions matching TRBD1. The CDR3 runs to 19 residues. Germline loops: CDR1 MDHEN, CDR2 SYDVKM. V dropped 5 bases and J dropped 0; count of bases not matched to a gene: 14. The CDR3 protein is CASSPEGQGAFYSNQPQHF. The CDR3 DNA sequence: TGTGCCAGCAGTCCCGAGGGACAGGGTGCCTTCTATAGCAATCAGCCCCAGCATTTT.

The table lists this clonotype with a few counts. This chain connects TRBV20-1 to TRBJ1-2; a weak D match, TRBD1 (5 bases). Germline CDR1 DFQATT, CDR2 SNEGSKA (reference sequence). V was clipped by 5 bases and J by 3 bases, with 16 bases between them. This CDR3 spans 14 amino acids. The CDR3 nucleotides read TGCAGTGCTTCTAATCAGGGTAGGCACTATGGCTACACCTTC. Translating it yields CSASNQGRHYGYTF.

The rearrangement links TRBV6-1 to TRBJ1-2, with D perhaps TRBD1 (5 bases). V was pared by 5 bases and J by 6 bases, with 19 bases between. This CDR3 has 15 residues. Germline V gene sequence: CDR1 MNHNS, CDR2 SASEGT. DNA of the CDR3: TGTGCCAGCAGTACGCTGTGGGGGGGGAAGAATGGCTACACCTTC. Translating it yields CASSTLWGGKNGYTF.

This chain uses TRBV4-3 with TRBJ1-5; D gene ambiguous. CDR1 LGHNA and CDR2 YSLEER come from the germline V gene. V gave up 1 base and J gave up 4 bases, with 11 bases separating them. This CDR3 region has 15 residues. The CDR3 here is CASSQGRGINQPQHF. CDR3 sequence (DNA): TGCGCCAGCAGCCAAGGACGGGGTATTAATCAGCCCCAGCATTTT.

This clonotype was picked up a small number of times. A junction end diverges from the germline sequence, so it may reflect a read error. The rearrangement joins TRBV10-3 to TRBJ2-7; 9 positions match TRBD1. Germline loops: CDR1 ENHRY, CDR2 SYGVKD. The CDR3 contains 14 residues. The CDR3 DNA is TGTGCCACCAGTCGCGGGACAGGGACCTACGAGCAGTACTTC. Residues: CATSRGTGTYEQYF.

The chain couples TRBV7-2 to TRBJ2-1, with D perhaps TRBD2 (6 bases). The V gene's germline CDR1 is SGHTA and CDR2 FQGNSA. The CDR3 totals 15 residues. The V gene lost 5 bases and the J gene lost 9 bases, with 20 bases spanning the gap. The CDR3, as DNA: TGTGCCAGCAGCACCGACTGGGTAGCGGCTGGTGAGCAGTTCTTC. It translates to CASSTDWVAAGEQFF.

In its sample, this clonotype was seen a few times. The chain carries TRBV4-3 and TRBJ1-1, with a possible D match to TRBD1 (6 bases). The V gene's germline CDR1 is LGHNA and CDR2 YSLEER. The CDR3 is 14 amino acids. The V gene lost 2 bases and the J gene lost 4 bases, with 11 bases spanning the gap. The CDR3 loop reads CASSQWGRGTEAFF. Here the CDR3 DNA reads TGCGCCAGCAGCCAATGGGGGCGCGGCACTGAAGCTTTCTTT.

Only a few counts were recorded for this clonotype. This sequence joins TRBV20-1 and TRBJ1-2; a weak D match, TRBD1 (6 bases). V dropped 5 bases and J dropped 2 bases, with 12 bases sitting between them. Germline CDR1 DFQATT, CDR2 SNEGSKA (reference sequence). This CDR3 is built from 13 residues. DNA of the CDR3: TGCAGTGCTCCCACAGGGACGAACTATGGCTACACCTTC. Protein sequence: CSAPTGTNYGYTF.

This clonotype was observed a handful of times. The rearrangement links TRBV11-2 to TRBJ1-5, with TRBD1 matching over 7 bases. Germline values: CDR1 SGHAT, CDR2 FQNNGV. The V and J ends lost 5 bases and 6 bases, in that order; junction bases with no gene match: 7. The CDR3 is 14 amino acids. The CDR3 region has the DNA TGTGCCAGCAGCCTTCACAGGGGTAGTCAGCCCCAGCATTTT. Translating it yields CASSLHRGSQPQHF. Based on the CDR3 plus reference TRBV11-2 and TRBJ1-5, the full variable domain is EAGVAQSPRYKIIEKRQSVAFWCNPISGHATLYWYQQILGQGPKLLIQFQNNGVVDDSQLPKDRFSAERLKGVDSTLKIQPAKLEDSAVYLCASSLHRGSQPQHFGDGTRLSIL.

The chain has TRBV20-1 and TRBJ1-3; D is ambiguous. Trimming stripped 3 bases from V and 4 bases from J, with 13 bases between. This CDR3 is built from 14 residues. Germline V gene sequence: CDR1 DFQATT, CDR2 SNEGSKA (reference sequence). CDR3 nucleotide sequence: TGCAGTGCTAGGTCCGGCAGCCGGGGAAACACCATATATTTT. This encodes CSARSGSRGNTIYF.

Here the CDR3 reads CAISLGLGNEQFF. The CDR3 nucleotides are TGTGCCATCAGCCTGGGACTCGGCAATGAGCAGTTCTTC. The chain links TRBV6-1 to TRBJ2-1, with a tentative D call TRBD2 (6 bases). V was cut by 10 bases and J by 6 bases, with 16 bases left in between. Germline-derived CDR1 and CDR2 are MNHNS and SASEGT. CDR3 length: 13 amino acids.

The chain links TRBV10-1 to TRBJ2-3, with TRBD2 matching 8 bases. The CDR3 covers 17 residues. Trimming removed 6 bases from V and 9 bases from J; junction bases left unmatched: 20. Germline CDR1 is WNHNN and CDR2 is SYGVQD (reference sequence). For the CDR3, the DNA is TGCGCCAGCAGCCAACGTAGCGGGGAGCTACCCCGGGAGACGCAGTATTTT. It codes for CASSQRSGELPRETQYF.

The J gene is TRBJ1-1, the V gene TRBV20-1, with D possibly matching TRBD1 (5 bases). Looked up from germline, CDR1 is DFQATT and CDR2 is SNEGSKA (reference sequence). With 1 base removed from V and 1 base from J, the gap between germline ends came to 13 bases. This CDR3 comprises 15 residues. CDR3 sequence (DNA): TGCAGTGCTAGAGGTCGGGGGATGGGGAACACTGAAGCTTTCTTT. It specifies CSARGRGMGNTEAFF.

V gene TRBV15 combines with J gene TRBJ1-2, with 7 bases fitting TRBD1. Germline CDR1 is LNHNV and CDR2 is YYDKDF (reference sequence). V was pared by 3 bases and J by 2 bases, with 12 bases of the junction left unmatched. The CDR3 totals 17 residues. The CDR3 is CATSSATGYSPNYGYTF. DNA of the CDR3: TGTGCCACCAGCAGTGCGACAGGGTATTCCCCCAACTATGGCTACACCTTC.

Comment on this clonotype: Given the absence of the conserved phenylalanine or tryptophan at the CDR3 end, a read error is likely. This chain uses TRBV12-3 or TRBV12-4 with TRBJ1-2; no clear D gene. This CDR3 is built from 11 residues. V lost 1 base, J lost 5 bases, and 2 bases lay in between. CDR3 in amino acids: CASSLGYGYTI. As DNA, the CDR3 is TGTGCCAGCAGTTTAGGGTATGGCTACACCATC.

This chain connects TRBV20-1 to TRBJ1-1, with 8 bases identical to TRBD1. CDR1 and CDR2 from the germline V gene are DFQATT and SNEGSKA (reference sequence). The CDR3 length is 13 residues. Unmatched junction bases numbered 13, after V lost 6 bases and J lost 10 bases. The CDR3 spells CSASRQGRGGAFF. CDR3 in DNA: TGCAGTGCAAGCAGACAGGGGAGAGGGGGAGCTTTCTTT.

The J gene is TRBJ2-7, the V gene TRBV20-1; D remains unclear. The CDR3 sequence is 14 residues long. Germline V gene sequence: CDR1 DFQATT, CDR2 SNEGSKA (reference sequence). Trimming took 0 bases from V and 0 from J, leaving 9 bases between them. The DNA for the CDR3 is TGCAGTGCTAGAGATCCAAGGATCTCCTACGAGCAGTACTTC. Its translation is CSARDPRISYEQYF.

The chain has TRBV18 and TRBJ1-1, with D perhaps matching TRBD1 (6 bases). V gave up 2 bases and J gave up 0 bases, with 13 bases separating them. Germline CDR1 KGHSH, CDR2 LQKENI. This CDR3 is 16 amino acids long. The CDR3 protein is CASSPVAGDMNTEAFF. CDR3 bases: TGTGCCAGCTCACCAGTGGCAGGGGATATGAACACTGAAGCTTTCTTT.

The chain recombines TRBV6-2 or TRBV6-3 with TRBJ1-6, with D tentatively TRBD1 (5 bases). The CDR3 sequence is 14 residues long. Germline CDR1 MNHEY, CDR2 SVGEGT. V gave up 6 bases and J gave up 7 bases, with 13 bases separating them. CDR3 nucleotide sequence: TGTGCCAGCAGCCGTGGGACCAGAAATTCACCCCTCCACTTT. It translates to CASSRGTRNSPLHF.